This TCR beta chain was recorded in a study of radiation and T cells in renal cell carcinoma (dated by TCRdb to the early 2020s). Concerning the study at large: The samples were drawn from a clinical trial, where primary renal cell carcinomas were treated with 15 Gy of stereotactic body radiation therapy and then removed by nephrectomy 4 weeks afterward. TCR beta sequencing covered approximately 50 samples in total, comprising roughly 25 tumors and about 27 peripheral blood samples. Across all 50 or so samples, 4,016,671 unique CDR3 nucleotide sequences, encoding approximately 2.5 million unique CDR3 amino acid sequences, were identified.

In regard to this clone: Its cognate antigen has yet to be identified. Base qualities are not recorded, but no much larger clone differs from it by a single base.

TCR beta libraries were generated from genomic DNA with the immunoSEQ kit, following the manufacturer's recommendations. To prepare the libraries, a first multiplex PCR with proprietary primers was run, followed by a second PCR that added unique barcodes, and a bead cleanup was done after each round. Each sample batch included a kit-provided positive control reaction and a negative control reaction. The final libraries underwent checking on an Agilent 4200 TapeStation D1000 ScreenTape, volumetric pooling, and quantification by qPCR. An Illumina NextSeq500 fitted with a MidOutput 150-cycle cartridge performed the sequencing, running 156 Read1 cycles and 15 Index1 cycles with the kit's custom primers. The pooled library was loaded at about 0.93 pM with approximately 20% PhiX control spiked in. Per the authors' processing: Vendor-processed data were analyzed in R, and a clonotype was defined as all T cells sharing the same CDR3 nucleotide sequence. In the clone abundance analyses, frequencies were normalized to the 10,000 most abundant clones in each sample. Public T cell clones, averaging fewer than five per sample, were removed before analysis. A difference in abundance of at least 32-fold between compartments was used to define tumor-enriched and baseline blood-enriched clonotypes. Clonotypes expanded or contracted between blood time points were identified with a beta-binomial differential abundance model. Tumor-blood repertoire similarity was measured with the Baroni-Urbani and Buser coefficient, and group comparisons used two-tailed Wilcoxon tests in R. TCRdb's version of the immuneACCESS table is confined to in-frame rearrangements and falls short of the full clone set. An unresolved V gene accounts for under half of the shortfall where checked; the remainder is of unknown origin. V, J and clone size are those of that table, while D and trimming were read from the DNA. The sample table lists about 150,000 clones, less than 90% of them with a count of one. In total, the top ten clones hold around 4.1% of the sample.

What the work shows at the level of the full study, not this receptor alone: The single-armed trial design could not address effects of radiation dose or scheduling on the TCR repertoire. Tracking of blood repertoire dynamics stopped at less than five weeks after treatment, with no follow-up past that point. Top tumor clonotypes rose in blood from baseline to 2 weeks post-radiation, then contracted by 4 weeks, suggesting transient expansion of tumor-resident clones. No pretreatment tumor biopsies were available, so the baseline intratumoral presence of clonotypes could not be determined.

The time point label corresponds to: baseline pretreatment blood. What this sample's treatment or condition label stands for: 15 Gy SBRT to primary tumor, nephrectomy 4 weeks later. To follow tumor-enriched clonotypes, peripheral blood was collected serially from radiation-treated patients at baseline and again at 2 weeks and 4 weeks after SBRT. Every patient's renal cell carcinoma showed clear cell pathology. The QIAamp DNA Blood Mini Kit (Qiagen) was used to prepare genomic DNA for TCR sequencing. The analyses included only samples that passed all quality control checks. This specimen consisted of blood, obtained from a patient whose treatment included radiotherapy and nephrectomy. This receptor was taken from a woman in her 70s with renal cell carcinoma.

The CDR3 region reads CASSLSLNNEQFF. The DNA reads TGCGCCAGCAGCTTGAGCTTAAACAATGAGCAGTTCTTC. The rearranged segments are TRBV5-1 and TRBJ2-1; the D gene assignment is ambiguous. Reading from cysteine to phenylalanine, the CDR3 counts 13 amino acids. Just the 39-base CDR3 DNA is kept, in frame starting at base 1. V is cut by 1 base and J by 5 bases, and the space between the germline ends is 7 bases. CDR1 and CDR2 (SGHRS, YFSETQ) derive from the germline V gene.